This record looks at one T cell receptor (beta chain) sequence and its context. Its cognate antigen is unknown. The germline V gene has CDR1 SGHAT and CDR2 FQNNGV. The length of the CDR3 is 17 residues. The V and J ends lost 0 bases and 0 bases respectively, with 12 bases between them. Primers used in a second PCR of about 7 to 12 cycles were a sample-barcoded 5' primer and a J-beta primer mix. MiXCR, run by TCRdb on the 5' RACE reads, gives a single entry per CDR3 protein. The table lists about 1 million distinct CDR3 sequences, 20% to 25% of them singletons. The data are from a study of blood T cells in healthy people across ages. General observations from the study: One million T cells yielded diversity estimates that were considered underestimates. It was the long-lived donors that had more naive CD4+ cells and higher diversity than aged donors.

These data were likewise used in another study, on T cells of mothers and their children. Turning to that study: In related and unrelated pairs alike, thymic selection shapes TCR recombination output, with inherited differences minor.

The receptor was derived from a girl aged 2 to 10 in good health. The chain has TRBV11-2 and TRBJ2-1, with unresolved D. The material sequenced was blood. The CDR3 reads CASSLEYAVGSYNEQFF. CDR3 coding DNA: TGTGCCAGCAGCTTAGAATACGCGGTCGGCTCCTACAATGAGCAGTTCTTC.